The 11 T cell receptor beta chains listed next were all sequenced from one sample in a study of OX40 agonist ivuxolimab in advanced cancers. The protocol was immunoSEQ multiplex PCR, while the TCRdb copy is restricted to in-frame clones and leaves out a portion. The sample holds 90,000 to 120,000 clones; around 93% are singletons and the top ten take approximately 1.3%. Here the sequenced sample was CD4+ or CD8+ T cells sorted from blood, taken in a trial of the OX40 agonist ivuxolimab. These receptor sequences come from an adult with an advanced solid tumor such as melanoma, head and neck, liver or kidney cancer.

The chain couples TRBV16 to TRBJ1-2, with 7 bases lining up with TRBD1. The CDR3 contains 13 residues. The trim removed 4 bases at V and 4 bases at J, leaving 3 bases unmatched. Per germline, CDR1 KGHSY and CDR2 FQNENV. CDR3 DNA sequence: TGTGCCAGCAGCCCGGGACAGCTCTATGGCTACACCTTC. This codes for CASSPGQLYGYTF.

This chain connects TRBV7-6 to TRBJ2-7; D not resolved. V was pared by 0 bases and J by 0 bases, with 15 bases between. CDR1 is SGHVS and CDR2 is FNYEAQ in the germline V gene. The CDR3 covers 17 residues. The CDR3 DNA reads TGTGCCAGCAGCTTAGCTGTCCGCGCATCTAGCTCCTACGAGCAGTACTTC. It codes for CASSLAVRASSSYEQYF. The variable domain in full, completed from reference TRBV7-6 and TRBJ2-7, reads GAGVSQSPRYKVTKRGQDVALRCDPISGHVSLYWYRQALGQGPEFLTYFNYEAQQDKSGLPNDRFSAERPEGSISTLTIQRTEQRDSAMYRCASSLAVRASSSYEQYFGPGTRLTVT.

In its sample, this clone was seen once. The chain uses TRBV28 and TRBJ2-3, with D possibly matching TRBD2 (6 bases). V was pared by 7 bases and J by 3 bases, with 8 bases between. Germline values: CDR1 MDHEN, CDR2 SYDVKM. This CDR3 contains 12 residues. The CDR3 bases are TGTGCCAGCAAGGAGGGAACAGATACGCAGTATTTT. As protein: CASKEGTDTQYF.

CDR3 in amino acids: CASSPGQGAAGAFF. CDR3 coding DNA: TGTGCCAGCAGCCCGGGACAGGGGGCAGCAGGAGCTTTCTTT. The genes are TRBV7-3 and TRBJ1-1, with TRBD1 matching over 12 bases. Germline V gene data show CDR1 as SGHTA and CDR2 as FQGTGA. V lost 5 bases to trimming and J lost 10 bases; unmatched junction nucleotides: 8. The CDR3 has 14 residues.

The CDR3 spells CASSPAEQGALRTEAFF. The CDR3 coding sequence is TGTGCCAGCAGCCCCGCGGAACAGGGAGCCCTGAGGACTGAAGCTTTCTTT. The chain uses TRBV27 and TRBJ1-1, with D perhaps TRBD1 (6 bases). V lost 6 bases to trimming and J lost 5 bases, with 25 bases between them. Looked up from germline, CDR1 is MNHEY and CDR2 is SMNVEV (reference sequence). The CDR3 is made up of 17 amino acids.

The chain combines TRBV5-4 with TRBJ1-2; 10 positions agree with TRBD1. V was pared by 4 bases and J by 3 bases, with 6 bases of the junction left unmatched. The CDR3 has 15 amino acids. Germline CDR1 reads SGHNT; CDR2 reads YYREEE (reference sequence). The CDR3 nucleotides are TGTGCCAGCAGCCTATCGACAGGGGGCTACTATGGCTACACCTTC. This codes for CASSLSTGGYYGYTF.

CDR3 in amino acids: CASINGQGLFNQPQHF. CDR3 nucleotides: TGTGCCAGCATTAACGGACAGGGGCTTTTCAATCAGCCCCAGCATTTT. The chain joins TRBV28 to TRBJ1-5; the match to TRBD1 covers 9 bases. V gave up 7 bases and J gave up 3 bases; unmatched junction bases: 10. The length of the CDR3 is 16 residues. Germline assignment: CDR1 MDHEN and CDR2 SYDVKM.

This clone occurred once. J is TRBJ1-5 and V is TRBV5-4; 7 bases are shared with TRBD1. From germline, CDR1 is SGHNT and CDR2 YYREEE (reference sequence). The CDR3 contains 15 residues. The V segment lost 4 bases and the J segment 0 bases; nucleotides outside the gene matches: 4. The CDR3 is CASSQGDSSNQPQHF. CDR3 bases: TGTGCCAGCAGCCAGGGGGACAGTAGCAATCAGCCCCAGCATTTT.

This clone was recorded once. The rearrangement uses TRBV5-1 and TRBJ2-1; 7 positions agree with TRBD1. From germline, CDR1 is SGHRS and CDR2 YFSETQ. The CDR3 is 14 residues long. The junction had 6 bases not matched to a gene; V was cut back by 4 bases and J by 5 bases. The CDR3 region has the DNA TGCGCCAGCAGCCCCGGGACAGCAAACAATGAGCAGTTCTTC. This codes for CASSPGTANNEQFF.

The chain recombines TRBV19 with TRBJ1-3, with D possibly being TRBD1 (6 bases). The germline V gene has CDR1 LNHDA and CDR2 SQIVND (reference sequence). CDR3 size: 21 residues. V lost 4 bases and J lost 0, with 28 bases in between. The DNA for the CDR3 is TGTGCCAGTAGTACAACAGGGATGCGAACCGAATGGAAGAGCTCTGGAAACACCATATATTTT. Translated, it gives CASSTTGMRTEWKSSGNTIYF.

The gene calls are TRBV5-4 and TRBJ1-2, with 9 bases identical to TRBD1. CDR1 is SGHNT, CDR2 YYREEE, per germline (reference sequence). Trimming removed 0 bases from V and 7 bases from J; junction bases left unmatched: 7. The CDR3 has 15 amino acids. This CDR3 is CASSLGITGGRGYTF. DNA for the CDR3: TGTGCCAGCAGCTTGGGGATTACAGGGGGCCGTGGCTACACCTTC. Using reference TRBV5-4 and TRBJ1-2 for the parts outside the CDR3, the full variable domain is ETGVTQSPTHLIKTRGQQVTLRCSSQSGHNTVSWYQQALGQGPQFIFQYYREEENGRGNFPPRFSGLQFPNYSSELNVNALELDDSALYLCASSLGITGGRGYTFGSGTRLTVV.